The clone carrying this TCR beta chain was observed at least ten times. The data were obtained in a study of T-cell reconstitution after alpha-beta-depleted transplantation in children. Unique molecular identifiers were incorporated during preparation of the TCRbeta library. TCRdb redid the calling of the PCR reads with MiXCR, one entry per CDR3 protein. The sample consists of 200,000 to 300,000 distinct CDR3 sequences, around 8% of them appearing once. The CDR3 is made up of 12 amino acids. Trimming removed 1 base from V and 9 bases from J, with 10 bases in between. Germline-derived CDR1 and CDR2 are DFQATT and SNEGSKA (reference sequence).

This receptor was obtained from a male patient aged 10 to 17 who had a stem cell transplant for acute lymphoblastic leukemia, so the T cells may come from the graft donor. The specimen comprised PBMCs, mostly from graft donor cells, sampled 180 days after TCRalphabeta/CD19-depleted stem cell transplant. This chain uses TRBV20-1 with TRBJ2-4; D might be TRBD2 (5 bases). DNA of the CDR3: TGCAGTGCTAGAGTACTAGTAGGCATTCAGTACTTC. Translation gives CSARVLVGIQYF.